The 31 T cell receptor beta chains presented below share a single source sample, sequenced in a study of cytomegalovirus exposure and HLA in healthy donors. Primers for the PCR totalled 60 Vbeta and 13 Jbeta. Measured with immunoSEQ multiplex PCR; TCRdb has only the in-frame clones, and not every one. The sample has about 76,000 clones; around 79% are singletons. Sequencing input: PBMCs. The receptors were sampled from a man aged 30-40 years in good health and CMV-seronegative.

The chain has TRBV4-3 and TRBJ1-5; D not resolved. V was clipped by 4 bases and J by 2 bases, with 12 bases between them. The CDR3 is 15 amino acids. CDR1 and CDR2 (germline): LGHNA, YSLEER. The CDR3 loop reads CASSRRAEGNQPQHF. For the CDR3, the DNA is TGCGCCAGCAGCCGACGAGCGGAGGGCAATCAGCCCCAGCATTTT.

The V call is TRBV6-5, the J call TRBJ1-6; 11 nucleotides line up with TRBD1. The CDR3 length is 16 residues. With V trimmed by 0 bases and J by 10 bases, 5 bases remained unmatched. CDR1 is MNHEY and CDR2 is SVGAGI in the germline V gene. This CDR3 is CASSYSRTGGRSPLHF. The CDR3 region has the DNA TGTGCCAGCAGTTACTCTCGGACAGGGGGCAGGTCACCCCTCCACTTT.

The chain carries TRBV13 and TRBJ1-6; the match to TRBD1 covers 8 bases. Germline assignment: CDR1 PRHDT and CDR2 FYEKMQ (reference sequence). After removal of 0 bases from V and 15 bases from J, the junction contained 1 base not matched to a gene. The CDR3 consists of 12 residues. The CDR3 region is CASSLGTGDLHF. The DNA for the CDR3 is TGTGCCAGCAGCTTAGGGACAGGGGACCTCCACTTT.

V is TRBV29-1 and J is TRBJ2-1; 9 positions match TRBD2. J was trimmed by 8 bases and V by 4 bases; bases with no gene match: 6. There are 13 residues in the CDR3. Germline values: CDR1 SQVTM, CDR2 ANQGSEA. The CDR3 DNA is TGCAGCGTTGTAGCGGGAGATAGCGATGAGCAGTTCTTC. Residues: CSVVAGDSDEQFF.

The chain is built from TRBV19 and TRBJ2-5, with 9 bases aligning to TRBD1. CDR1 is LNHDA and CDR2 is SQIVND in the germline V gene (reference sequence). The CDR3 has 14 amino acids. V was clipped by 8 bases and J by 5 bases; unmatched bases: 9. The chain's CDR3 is CASSGTGPWETQYF. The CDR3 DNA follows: TGTGCCAGTTCGGGGACAGGGCCCTGGGAGACCCAGTACTTC.

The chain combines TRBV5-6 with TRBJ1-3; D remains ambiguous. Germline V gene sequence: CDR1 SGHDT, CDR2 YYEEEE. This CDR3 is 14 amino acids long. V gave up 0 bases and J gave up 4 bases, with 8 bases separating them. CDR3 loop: CASSLAPNGNTIYF. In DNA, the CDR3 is TGTGCCAGCAGCTTGGCCCCTAACGGAAACACCATATATTTT.

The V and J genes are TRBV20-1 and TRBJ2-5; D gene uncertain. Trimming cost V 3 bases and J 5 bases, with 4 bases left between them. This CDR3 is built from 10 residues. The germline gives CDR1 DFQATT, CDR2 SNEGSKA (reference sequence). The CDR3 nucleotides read TGCAGTGCTAGTGAGGAGACCCAGTACTTC. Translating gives CSASEETQYF.

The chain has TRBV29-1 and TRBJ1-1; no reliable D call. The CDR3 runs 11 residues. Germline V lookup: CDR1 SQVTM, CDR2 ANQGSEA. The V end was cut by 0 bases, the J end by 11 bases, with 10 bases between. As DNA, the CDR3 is TGCAGCGTTGAAGATCACCTAGTTGCTTTCTTT. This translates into CSVEDHLVAFF.

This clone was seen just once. CDR3 coding DNA: TGTGCCAGTACCCCCACTCGGTATTTCACAGATACGCAGTATTTT. Translated, it gives CASTPTRYFTDTQYF. V and J are TRBV19 and TRBJ2-3, with no clear D. V lost 7 bases and J lost 2, with 16 bases in between. Germline loops: CDR1 LNHDA, CDR2 SQIVND (reference sequence). There are 15 residues in the CDR3.

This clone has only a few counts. CDR3 sequence (DNA): TGCGCCAGCAGTACTAGCGGGACTTACACCGGGGAGCTGTTTTTT. Translated, it gives CASSTSGTYTGELFF. V and J are TRBV10-2 and TRBJ2-2; 10 bases are shared with TRBD2. V dropped 5 bases and J dropped 3; count of bases not matched to a gene: 3. This CDR3 is built from 15 residues. Germline V lookup: CDR1 WSHSY, CDR2 SAAADI.

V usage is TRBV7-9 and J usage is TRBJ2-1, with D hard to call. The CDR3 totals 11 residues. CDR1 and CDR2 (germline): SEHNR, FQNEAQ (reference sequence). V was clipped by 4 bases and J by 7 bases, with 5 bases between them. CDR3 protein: CASSSGNEQFF. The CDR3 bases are TGTGCCAGCAGCTCCGGGAATGAGCAGTTCTTC.

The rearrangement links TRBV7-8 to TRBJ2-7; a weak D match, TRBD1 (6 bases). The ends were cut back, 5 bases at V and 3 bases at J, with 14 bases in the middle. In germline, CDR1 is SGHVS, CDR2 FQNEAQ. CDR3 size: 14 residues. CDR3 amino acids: CASSNRVGNYEQYF. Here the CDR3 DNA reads TGTGCCAGCAGCAACAGGGTCGGGAACTACGAGCAGTACTTC.

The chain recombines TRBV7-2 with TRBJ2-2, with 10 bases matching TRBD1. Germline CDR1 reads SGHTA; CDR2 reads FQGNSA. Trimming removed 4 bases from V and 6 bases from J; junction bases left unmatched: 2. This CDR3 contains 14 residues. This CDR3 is CASSSGQGAGELFF. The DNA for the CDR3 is TGTGCCAGCAGCTCCGGACAGGGGGCCGGGGAGCTGTTTTTT.

The CDR3 spells CASSLGTYGYTF. CDR3 bases: TGTGCCAGCAGTTTGGGGACTTATGGCTACACCTTC. The chain is built from TRBV28 and TRBJ1-2; tentative D call: TRBD1 (5 bases). Germline V gene sequence: CDR1 MDHEN, CDR2 SYDVKM. The CDR3 covers 12 residues. V was shortened by 3 bases and J by 5 bases, with 7 bases between the two germline ends.

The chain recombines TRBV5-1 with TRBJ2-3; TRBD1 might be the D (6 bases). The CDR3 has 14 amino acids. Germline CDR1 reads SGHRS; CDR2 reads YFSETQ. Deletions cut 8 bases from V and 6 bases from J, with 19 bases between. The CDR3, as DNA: TGCGCCAGTAAATCAGGGGTAACGCAGGATACGCAGTATTTT. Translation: CASKSGVTQDTQYF.

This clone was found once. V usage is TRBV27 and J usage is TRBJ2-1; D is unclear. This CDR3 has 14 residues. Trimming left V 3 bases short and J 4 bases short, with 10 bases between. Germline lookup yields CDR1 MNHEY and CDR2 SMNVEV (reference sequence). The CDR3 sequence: CASSLTRPYNEQFF. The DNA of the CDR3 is TGTGCCAGCAGTTTGACGAGGCCGTACAATGAGCAGTTCTTC.

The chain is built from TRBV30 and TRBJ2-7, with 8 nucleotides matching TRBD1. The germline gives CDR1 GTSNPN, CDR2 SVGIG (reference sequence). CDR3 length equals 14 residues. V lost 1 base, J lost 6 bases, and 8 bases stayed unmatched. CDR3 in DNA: TGTGCCTGGAGTGCGAGACAGGGGCTTCCCGAGCAGTACTTC. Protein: CAWSARQGLPEQYF.

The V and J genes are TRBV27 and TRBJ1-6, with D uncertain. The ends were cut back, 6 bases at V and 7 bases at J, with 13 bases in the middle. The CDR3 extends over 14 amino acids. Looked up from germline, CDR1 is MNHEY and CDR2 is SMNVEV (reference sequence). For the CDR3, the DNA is TGTGCCAGCAGGCGGGAATCTGGAAATTCACCCCTCCACTTT. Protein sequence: CASRRESGNSPLHF.

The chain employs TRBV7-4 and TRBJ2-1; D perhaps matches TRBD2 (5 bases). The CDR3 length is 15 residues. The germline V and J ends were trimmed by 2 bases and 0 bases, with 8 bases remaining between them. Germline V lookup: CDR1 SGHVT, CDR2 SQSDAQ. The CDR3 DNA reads TGTGCCAGCAGCTTATTAGCGAGCTCCTACAATGAGCAGTTCTTC. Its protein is CASSLLASSYNEQFF.

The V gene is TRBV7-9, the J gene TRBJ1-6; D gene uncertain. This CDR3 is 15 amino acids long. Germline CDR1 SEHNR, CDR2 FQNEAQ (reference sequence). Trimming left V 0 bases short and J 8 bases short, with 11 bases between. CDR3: CASSLAGSDHSPLHF. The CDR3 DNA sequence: TGTGCCAGCAGCTTAGCCGGGAGTGATCATTCACCCCTCCACTTT. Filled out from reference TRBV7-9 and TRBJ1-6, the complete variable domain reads DTGVSQNPRHKITKRGQNVTFRCDPISEHNRLYWYRQTLGQGPEFLTYFQNEAQLEKSRLLSDRFSAERPKGSFSTLEIQRTEQGDSAMYLCASSLAGSDHSPLHFGNGTRLTVT.

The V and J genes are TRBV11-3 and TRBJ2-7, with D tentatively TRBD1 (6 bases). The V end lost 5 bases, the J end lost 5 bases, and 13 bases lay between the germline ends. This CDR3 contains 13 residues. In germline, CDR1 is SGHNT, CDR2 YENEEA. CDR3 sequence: CASSPRDNDEQYF. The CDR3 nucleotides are TGTGCCAGCAGCCCTCGGGACAACGACGAGCAGTACTTC.

CDR3 amino acids: CAWSSRGVPGATQYF. The CDR3 DNA reads as TGTGCCTGGAGTAGCCGGGGGGTACCTGGCGCTACGCAGTATTTT. The V call is TRBV30, the J call TRBJ2-3; 7 bases fit TRBD2. With V trimmed by 2 bases and J by 8 bases, 13 bases remained unmatched. The CDR3 extends over 15 amino acids. The germline V gene encodes CDR1 GTSNPN and CDR2 SVGIG (reference sequence).

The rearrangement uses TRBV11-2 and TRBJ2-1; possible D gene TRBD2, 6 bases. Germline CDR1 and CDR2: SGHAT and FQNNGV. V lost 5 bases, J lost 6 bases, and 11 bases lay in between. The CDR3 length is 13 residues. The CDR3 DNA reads TGTGCCAGCAGCCCGACTAGTATCAATGAGCAGTTCTTC. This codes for CASSPTSINEQFF.

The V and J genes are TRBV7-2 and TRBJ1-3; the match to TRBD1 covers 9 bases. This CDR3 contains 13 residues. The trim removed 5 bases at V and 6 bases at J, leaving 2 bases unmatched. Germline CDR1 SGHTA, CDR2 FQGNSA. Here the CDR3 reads CASSRTGVNTIYF. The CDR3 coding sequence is TGTGCCAGCAGCCGGACAGGGGTAAACACCATATATTTT.

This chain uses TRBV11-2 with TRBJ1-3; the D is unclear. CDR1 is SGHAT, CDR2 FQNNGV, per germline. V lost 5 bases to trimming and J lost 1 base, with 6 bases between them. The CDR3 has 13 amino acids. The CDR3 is CASSPVSGNTIYF. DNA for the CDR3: TGTGCCAGCAGCCCAGTTTCTGGAAACACCATATATTTT. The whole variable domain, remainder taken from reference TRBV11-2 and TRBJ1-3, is EAGVAQSPRYKIIEKRQSVAFWCNPISGHATLYWYQQILGQGPKLLIQFQNNGVVDDSQLPKDRFSAERLKGVDSTLKIQPAKLEDSAVYLCASSPVSGNTIYFGEGSWLTVV.

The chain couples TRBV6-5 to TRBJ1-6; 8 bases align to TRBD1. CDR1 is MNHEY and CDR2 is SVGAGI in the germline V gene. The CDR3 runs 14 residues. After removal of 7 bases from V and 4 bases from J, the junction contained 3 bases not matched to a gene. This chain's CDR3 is CASTRTGYNSPLHF. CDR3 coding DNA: TGTGCCAGCACAAGGACAGGGTATAATTCACCCCTCCACTTT.

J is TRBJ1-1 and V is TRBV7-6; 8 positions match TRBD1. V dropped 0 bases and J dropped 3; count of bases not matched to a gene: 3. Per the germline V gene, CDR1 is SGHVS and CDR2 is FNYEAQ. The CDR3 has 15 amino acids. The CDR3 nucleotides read TGTGCCAGCAGCTTAGCGGGGACAGGATACACTGAAGCTTTCTTT. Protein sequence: CASSLAGTGYTEAFF.

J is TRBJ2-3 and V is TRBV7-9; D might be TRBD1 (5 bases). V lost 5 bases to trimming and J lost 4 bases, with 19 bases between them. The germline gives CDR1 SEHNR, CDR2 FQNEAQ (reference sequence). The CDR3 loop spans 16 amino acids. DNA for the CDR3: TGTGCCAGCAGCCTCCCAGGGTTTGGTATAGCAGATACGCAGTATTTT. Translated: CASSLPGFGIADTQYF.

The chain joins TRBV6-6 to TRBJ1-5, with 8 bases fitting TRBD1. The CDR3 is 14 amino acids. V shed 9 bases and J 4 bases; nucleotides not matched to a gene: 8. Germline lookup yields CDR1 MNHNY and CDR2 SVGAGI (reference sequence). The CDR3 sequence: CASKGQEKNQPQHF. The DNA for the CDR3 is TGTGCCAGTAAGGGACAGGAGAAAAATCAGCCCCAGCATTTT.

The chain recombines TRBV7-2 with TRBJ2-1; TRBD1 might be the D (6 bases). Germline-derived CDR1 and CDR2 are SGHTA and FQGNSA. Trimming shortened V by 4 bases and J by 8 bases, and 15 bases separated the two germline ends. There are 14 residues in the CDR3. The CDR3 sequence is CASSWGPQGYEQFF. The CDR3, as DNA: TGTGCCAGCAGCTGGGGACCACAGGGATATGAGCAGTTCTTC.

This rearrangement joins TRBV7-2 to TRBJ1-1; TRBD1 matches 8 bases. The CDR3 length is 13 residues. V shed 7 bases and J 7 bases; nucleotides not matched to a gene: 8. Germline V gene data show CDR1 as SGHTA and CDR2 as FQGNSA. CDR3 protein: CASKEYRGDEAFF. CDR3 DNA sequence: TGTGCCAGCAAGGAATACAGGGGGGATGAAGCTTTCTTT.